This passage covers 19 T cell receptor beta chains from one sample sequenced in a study of shared clonotypes between healthy human individuals. Here immunoSEQ multiplex PCR was the method, and the copy in TCRdb shows in-frame clones only, minus some. The table includes millions of clones, roughly 93% detected once. Sequencing used naive CD4+ T cells from PBMCs. Subset specified: CD45RA+ positively selected. All receptors come from a man aged 18 to 29 in good health. Some clones in this sample may be carry-over from other donors' samples.

This clone was observed a handful of times. Distinct nucleotide sequences in the sample also encode this CDR3. V gene TRBV5-4 combines with J gene TRBJ1-1, with 8 bases identical to TRBD1. The CDR3 is 16 amino acids. The germline gives CDR1 SGHNT, CDR2 YYREEE (reference sequence). The trim removed 0 bases at V and 2 bases at J, leaving 6 bases unmatched. The CDR3 DNA is TGTGCCAGCAGCTTGGGACAGGGGAGGGGTAACACTGAAGCTTTCTTT. It is translated as CASSLGQGRGNTEAFF.

For this clone: Other DNA variants within this sample encode the same CDR3. The V and J genes are TRBV28 and TRBJ2-5; D gene uncertain. The CDR3 totals 11 residues. CDR1 is MDHEN, CDR2 SYDVKM, per germline. With 6 bases removed from V and 2 bases from J, the gap between germline ends came to 4 bases. This CDR3 reads CASRTQETQYF. The CDR3 bases are TGTGCCAGCAGGACACAAGAGACCCAGTACTTC.

J is TRBJ1-5 and V is TRBV6-1; possible D gene TRBD1, 5 bases. The CDR3 loop spans 14 amino acids. Per the germline V gene, CDR1 is MNHNS and CDR2 is SASEGT. V was shortened by 6 bases and J by 5 bases, with 14 bases between the two germline ends. The CDR3 DNA is TGTGCCAGCAGGTTGACGGGGCTTCATCAGCCCCAGCATTTT. Translating gives CASRLTGLHQPQHF.

The chain has TRBV7-3 and TRBJ2-1, with D possibly called TRBD1 or TRBD2 (5 bases each). V dropped 1 base and J dropped 5 bases, with 9 bases sitting between them. CDR1 SGHTA and CDR2 FQGTGA come from the germline V gene. The CDR3 consists of 14 residues. The CDR3 reads CASSLNGADNEQFF. CDR3 DNA sequence: TGTGCCAGCAGCTTAAACGGGGCGGACAATGAGCAGTTCTTC. Drawing the rest from reference TRBV7-3 and TRBJ2-1, the complete variable domain is GAGVSQTPSNKVTEKGKYVELRCDPISGHTALYWYRQSLGQGPEFLIYFQGTGAADDSGLPNDRFFAVRPEGSVSTLKIQRTERGDSAVYLCASSLNGADNEQFFGPGTRLTVL.

This clone was detected once. The gene calls are TRBV6-5 and TRBJ1-1, with D perhaps matching TRBD1 (5 bases). V was trimmed by 5 bases and J by 9 bases, leaving 16 bases between them. The V gene's germline CDR1 is MNHEY and CDR2 SVGAGI. The CDR3 has 13 amino acids. CDR3 loop: CASSLTSGYQAFF. The CDR3 coding sequence is TGTGCCAGCAGTCTTACTTCAGGGTACCAAGCTTTCTTT.

The V call is TRBV6-6, the J call TRBJ2-7, with 8 bases that match TRBD2. Germline lookup yields CDR1 MNHNY and CDR2 SVGAGI (reference sequence). Trimming at V came to 5 bases and at J to 7 bases, leaving 10 bases not matched to a gene. This CDR3 has 14 amino acids. DNA of the CDR3: TGTGCCAGCAGTCCGCGGACCCGGGGGGGAGAGCAGTACTTC. Its protein product is CASSPRTRGGEQYF.

Concerning this clone itself: This CDR3 is also generated by other DNA sequences in the sample. CDR3 nucleotide sequence: TGTGCCAGCAGCCGGGACAGGGGCACTGAAGCTTTCTTT. It encodes CASSRDRGTEAFF. The rearrangement joins TRBV2 to TRBJ1-1; 10 positions agree with TRBD1. CDR1 and CDR2 from the germline V gene are SNHLY and FYNNEI. The ends lost 6 bases at V and 4 bases at J; junction bases unmatched: 2. This CDR3 region has 13 residues.

The chain couples TRBV4-1 to TRBJ1-2, with 11 bases aligning to TRBD1. The germline gives CDR1 MGHRA, CDR2 YSYEKL. CDR3 length equals 16 residues. The trim removed 2 bases at V and 5 bases at J, leaving 7 bases unmatched. This CDR3 reads CASSQTRTGGVYGYTF. DNA for the CDR3: TGCGCCAGCAGCCAAACCAGGACAGGGGGCGTGTATGGCTACACCTTC.

The rearrangement uses TRBV7-9 and TRBJ2-4, with TRBD2 as a possible D gene (6 bases). Between the trimmed V and J ends, which lost 1 base and 0 bases, there was a span of 7 bases. Germline V lookup: CDR1 SEHNR, CDR2 FQNEAQ (reference sequence). The CDR3 runs to 15 residues. CDR3 sequence: CASSLEGLAKNIQYF. The CDR3 coding sequence is TGTGCCAGCAGCTTAGAGGGACTAGCCAAAAACATTCAGTACTTC.

V and J are TRBV9 and TRBJ2-5; maybe TRBD1 (5 bases). The CDR3 has 15 residues. V dropped 0 bases and J dropped 2 bases, with 11 bases sitting between them. CDR1 SGDLS and CDR2 YYNGEE come from the germline V gene. In nucleotides, the CDR3 is TGTGCCAGCAGCGTAGCCCCCAGGGAACAAGAGACCCAGTACTTC. Amino acids: CASSVAPREQETQYF.

Only one count was recorded for this clone. V is TRBV9 and J is TRBJ2-7; 8 nucleotides match TRBD1. The CDR3 covers 15 residues. Per the germline V gene, CDR1 is SGDLS and CDR2 is YYNGEE. V lost 4 bases to trimming and J lost 5 bases; unmatched junction nucleotides: 11. The CDR3 DNA reads as TGTGCCAGCAGCCGAAACCAGGGGGCGCGGAACGAGCAGTACTTC. Residues: CASSRNQGARNEQYF.

The chain joins TRBV14 to TRBJ1-4; a possible D gene is TRBD1 (6 bases). The CDR3 sequence is 16 residues long. V lost 5 bases to trimming and J lost 0 bases, with 13 bases between them. In germline, CDR1 is SGHDN, CDR2 FVKESK. In DNA form, the CDR3 reads TGTGCCAGCAGCGGAAACAGGGCTGCAACTAATGAAAAACTGTTTTTT. This codes for CASSGNRAATNEKLFF.

The CDR3 spells CASSREQTQETQYF. The CDR3 DNA is TGTGCCAGCTCACGAGAGCAGACACAAGAGACCCAGTACTTC. The V and J genes are TRBV18 and TRBJ2-5; D unresolved. The germline V gene has CDR1 KGHSH and CDR2 LQKENI. V gave up 4 bases and J gave up 2 bases, with 11 bases separating them. There are 14 residues in the CDR3.

The rearrangement links TRBV28 to TRBJ2-7; 7 bases are a match to TRBD2. Germline V gene data show CDR1 as MDHEN and CDR2 as SYDVKM. The V and J ends lost 5 bases and 0 bases, in that order; junction bases with no gene match: 7. The CDR3 has 15 amino acids. CDR3 protein: CASSTRDYLSYEQYF. The CDR3, as DNA: TGTGCCAGCAGTACCCGGGACTACCTCTCCTACGAGCAGTACTTC.

The genes are TRBV7-2 and TRBJ1-1; D is undetermined. Deletions cut 8 bases from V and 1 base from J, with 11 bases between. CDR3 size: 13 residues. Germline CDR1 and CDR2: SGHTA and FQGNSA. The CDR3 DNA sequence: TGTGCCAGCTCTGGGTATCCGAACACTGAAGCTTTCTTT. This codes for CASSGYPNTEAFF.

The rearrangement joins TRBV18 to TRBJ1-5, with D unclear. V was trimmed by 3 bases and J by 5 bases, leaving 5 bases between them. This CDR3 is 12 amino acids long. Germline assignment: CDR1 KGHSH and CDR2 LQKENI. The CDR3, as DNA: TGTGCCAGCTCACCGTTTGATCAGCCCCAGCATTTT. This codes for CASSPFDQPQHF.

The chain combines TRBV10-3 with TRBJ2-2; a weak D match, TRBD2 (6 bases). The CDR3 is 16 amino acids. Trimming left V 0 bases short and J 1 base short, with 9 bases between. Germline lookup yields CDR1 ENHRY and CDR2 SYGVKD. CDR3 sequence reads: CAISESLAMNTGELFF. Written as DNA, the CDR3 is TGTGCCATCAGTGAGTCGCTAGCGATGAACACCGGGGAGCTGTTTTTT.

This chain connects TRBV11-2 to TRBJ2-3; no definite D call. V lost 2 bases and J lost 3, with 12 bases in between. From germline, CDR1 is SGHAT and CDR2 FQNNGV. The length of the CDR3 is 15 residues. CDR3 loop: CASSLSWEWTDTQYF. The CDR3 region has the DNA TGTGCCAGCAGCTTAAGCTGGGAATGGACAGATACGCAGTATTTT.

This chain uses TRBV11-1 with TRBJ2-3; no clear D gene. The V and J ends lost 4 bases and 0 bases respectively, with 8 bases between them. The germline gives CDR1 SGHAT, CDR2 FQDESV (reference sequence). The CDR3 extends over 14 amino acids. The CDR3 nucleotides are TGTGCCAGCAGCTATTTACGGAGCACAGATACGCAGTATTTT. This sequence encodes CASSYLRSTDTQYF.